The T cell receptor (beta chain) under discussion was sequenced for a study of blood T cell repertoires in COVID-19. Sequencing was performed with immunoSEQ multiplex PCR; in TCRdb, only in-frame clones are kept and a portion is missing. The data show 98,000 or so clones, about two thirds seen once. The CDR3 has 16 amino acids. V shed 1 base, J shed 2 bases, and the junction held 8 bases outside the gene matches. Germline CDR1 and CDR2: LNHNV and YYDKDF (reference sequence). This TCR derives from a woman in her thirties or forties with acute or convalescent COVID-19. The chain employs TRBV15 and TRBJ2-7; 7 bases are a match to TRBD2. The sample taken for sequencing was peripheral blood. The CDR3: CATSRVGTTSTYEQYF. The CDR3 DNA reads as TGTGCCACCAGCAGAGTTGGGACTACCTCAACCTACGAGCAGTACTTC. The full variable domain, its missing parts supplied by reference TRBV15 and TRBJ2-7, is DAMVIQNPRYQVTQFGKPVTLSCSQTLNHNVMYWYQQKSSQAPKLLFHYYDKDFNNEADTPDNFQSRRPNTSFCFLDIRSPGLGDTAMYLCATSRVGTTSTYEQYFGPGTRLTVT.